The 11 T cell receptor beta chains below all came from one sample that was sequenced in a study of T-cell reconstitution after alpha-beta-depleted transplantation in children. As it was prepared, the TCRbeta library received unique molecular identifiers. TCRdb re-derived calls from the PCR reads in MiXCR, one entry per CDR3 protein. The sample carries 200,000 to 250,000 distinct CDR3 sequences, roughly a tenth recorded once. Source: PBMCs, taken before TCRalphabeta/CD19-depleted stem cell transplant. The receptors stem from a child less than two years old with acute myeloid leukemia, due to receive a stem cell transplant.

The sample holds many counts of this clonotype. This chain joins TRBV28 and TRBJ2-6; D remains ambiguous. Between the trimmed V and J ends, which lost 8 bases and 0 bases, there was a span of 8 bases. The CDR3 is made up of 14 amino acids. CDR1 is MDHEN and CDR2 is SYDVKM in the germline V gene. This CDR3 reads CASGPASGANVLTF. The DNA of the CDR3 is TGTGCCAGCGGTCCAGCCTCTGGGGCCAACGTCCTGACTTTC.

This clonotype occurred many times. The rearrangement links TRBV20-1 to TRBJ2-1; no definite D call. The CDR3 contains 16 residues. Germline lookup yields CDR1 DFQATT and CDR2 SNEGSKA (reference sequence). Trimming took 5 bases from V and 0 from J, leaving 17 bases between them. CDR3 sequence (DNA): TGCAGTGCTTTCAGCAGAGCGTTGAGCTCCTACAATGAGCAGTTCTTC. It specifies CSAFSRALSSYNEQFF.

This clonotype occurred a few times. A much larger clone lies a single base off, so this may be a read error. The chain recombines TRBV2 with TRBJ1-5, with 8 bases identical to TRBD1. Germline CDR1 is SNHLY and CDR2 is FYNNEI. This CDR3 region has 18 residues. As DNA, the CDR3 is TGTACCAGCAGTTCGCCCTCCCGGACAGGGTATAGGAATCAGCCCCAGCATTTT. This translates into CTSSSPSRTGYRNQPQHF. Full variable domain (missing parts from reference TRBV2 and TRBJ1-5): EPEVTQTPSHQVTQMGQEVILRCVPISNHLYFYWYRQILGQKVEFLVSFYNNEISEKSEIFDDQFSVERPDGSNFTLKIRSTKLEDSAMYFCTSSSPSRTGYRNQPQHFGDGTRLSIL.

This clonotype was counted at least ten times. The J gene is TRBJ1-2, the V gene TRBV28; D is undetermined. Per germline, CDR1 MDHEN and CDR2 SYDVKM. This CDR3 region has 18 residues. Trimming pared 7 bases from V and 7 bases from J, leaving 31 bases between. CDR3 DNA sequence: TGTGCCAGCATTTCTCAGAAAGGAGCACCCTTTACCTACAGTGGCTACACCTTC. As protein: CASISQKGAPFTYSGYTF.

This clonotype was recorded at least ten times. V and J are TRBV4-2 and TRBJ2-7; 7 bases match TRBD2. The CDR3 contains 15 residues. Trimming at V came to 0 bases and at J to 1 base, leaving 3 bases not matched to a gene. Germline CDR1 reads LGHNA; CDR2 reads YNFKEQ. CDR3 in DNA: TGTGCCAGCAGCCAAGAGGTCGGGGGGTCCTACGAGCAGTACTTC. Encoded protein: CASSQEVGGSYEQYF.

At least ten counts were recorded for this clonotype. The chain links TRBV10-3 to TRBJ1-6; D remains unclear. Trimming left V 0 bases short and J 10 bases short, with 4 bases between. The CDR3 contains 12 residues. CDR1 is ENHRY, CDR2 SYGVKD, per germline. In DNA, the CDR3 is TGTGCCATCAGTGAGTCTCGATCACCCCTCCACTTT. This codes for CAISESRSPLHF.

Ten or more counts support this clonotype. V usage is TRBV7-2 and J usage is TRBJ2-7, with D perhaps matching TRBD1 (6 bases). The length of the CDR3 is 13 residues. Germline CDR1 is SGHTA and CDR2 is FQGNSA. Trimming took off 1 base at V and 7 bases at J, with 11 bases between the two ends. The CDR3 protein is CASSLGMGAEQYF. CDR3 sequence (DNA): TGTGCCAGCAGCTTAGGAATGGGGGCGGAGCAGTACTTC. The full variable domain, its missing parts supplied by reference TRBV7-2 and TRBJ2-7, is GAGVSQSPSNKVTEKGKDVELRCDPISGHTALYWYRQSLGQGLEFLIYFQGNSAPDKSGLPSDRFSAERTGGSVSTLTIQRTQQEDSAVYLCASSLGMGAEQYFGPGTRLTVT.

The sample holds many counts of this clonotype. Given a much more abundant clone one base away, this may be a read error. The chain carries TRBV10-3 and TRBJ2-7; D is uncertain. The CDR3 extends over 11 amino acids. V was cut by 4 bases and J by 2 bases, with 3 bases left in between. Germline V CDR1 and CDR2: ENHRY, SYGVKD. The CDR3 reads CAISAAYEQYF. In DNA, the CDR3 is TGTGCCATCAGTGCGGCCTACGAGCAGTACTTC.

This clonotype occurred many times. The chain couples TRBV6-5 to TRBJ1-2, with D possibly TRBD1 on 6 matching bases. Deletions cut 0 bases from V and 6 bases from J, with 20 bases between. Germline values: CDR1 MNHEY, CDR2 SVGAGI. The CDR3 totals 17 residues. Here the CDR3 reads CASSYSSGGRKKDGYTF. The DNA for the CDR3 is TGTGCCAGCAGTTACTCGAGCGGGGGCAGAAAGAAGGATGGCTACACCTTC.

This clonotype has only a few counts. V gene TRBV28 combines with J gene TRBJ2-1; 13 bases align to TRBD2. The V segment lost 5 bases and the J segment 0 bases; nucleotides outside the gene matches: 10. CDR3 length: 19 amino acids. CDR1 and CDR2 from the germline V gene are MDHEN and SYDVKM. The CDR3 sequence: CASSPGLAGAESSYNEQFF. The CDR3 nucleotides read TGTGCCAGCAGTCCCGGACTAGCGGGGGCCGAAAGCTCCTACAATGAGCAGTTCTTC.

This clonotype was counted many times. This chain joins TRBV7-2 and TRBJ2-3; TRBD2 matches at 14 bases. Germline CDR1 reads SGHTA; CDR2 reads FQGNSA. The trim removed 1 base at V and 5 bases at J, leaving 5 bases unmatched. This CDR3 has 17 amino acids. The CDR3 region is CASSLGRLAGGGDTQYF. DNA of the CDR3: TGTGCCAGCAGCTTAGGTCGACTAGCGGGAGGGGGAGATACGCAGTATTTT.